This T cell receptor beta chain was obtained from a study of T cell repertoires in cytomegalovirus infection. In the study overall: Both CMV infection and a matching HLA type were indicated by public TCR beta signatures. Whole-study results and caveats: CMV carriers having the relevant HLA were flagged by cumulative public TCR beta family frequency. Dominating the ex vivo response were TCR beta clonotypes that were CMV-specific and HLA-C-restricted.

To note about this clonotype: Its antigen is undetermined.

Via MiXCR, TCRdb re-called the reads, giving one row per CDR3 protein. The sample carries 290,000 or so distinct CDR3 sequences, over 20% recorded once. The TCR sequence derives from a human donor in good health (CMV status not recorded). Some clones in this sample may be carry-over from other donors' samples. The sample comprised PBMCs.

The DNA for the CDR3 is TGTGCCAGCTCAAGACCTCGGGACTATCTAGCCAAAAACATTCAGTACTTC. Amino acids: CASSRPRDYLAKNIQYF. This chain uses TRBV28 with TRBJ2-4; 7 bases are shared with TRBD2. The J segment lost 0 bases and the V segment lost 8 bases, leaving 13 bases of the junction unmatched. The CDR3 length is 17 residues. Germline CDR1 is MDHEN and CDR2 is SYDVKM.